This T cell receptor (beta chain) is drawn from a study of T cell repertoires in cytomegalovirus infection. Overall study: Public TCR beta signatures provided an indication of both CMV infection and a matching HLA type. Whole-study findings and limits: Identification of carriers of CMV plus the relevant HLA was performed using cumulative public TCR beta family frequency. Dominating the ex vivo response were TCR beta clonotypes that were CMV-specific and HLA-C-restricted.

TCRdb used MiXCR to reprocess the reads, holding one entry per CDR3 protein. The data show 480,000 or so distinct CDR3 sequences, about 10% seen once. This clonotype was counted between two and nine times. The antigen remains undetermined. This CDR3 is 15 amino acids long. Germline loops: CDR1 GTSNPN, CDR2 SVGIG (reference sequence). Deletions cut 0 bases from V and 7 bases from J, with 16 bases between. This TCR was sampled from a human donor in good health (CMV status not recorded). Some clones in this sample may be carry-over from other donors' samples. Specimen: PBMCs. The gene calls are TRBV30 and TRBJ2-1, with D unresolved. CDR3 in DNA: TGTGCCTGGAGTGTACTCACTGGAAGGTGGAATGAGCAGTTCTTC. As protein: CAWSVLTGRWNEQFF.